Here is one T cell receptor (beta chain) with its context. This specimen belongs to a study of T cell changes during pregnancy in multiple sclerosis. V lost 1 base and J 3 bases, leaving 7 bases between the germline ends. The V gene's germline CDR1 is KGHSH and CDR2 LQKENI. The CDR3 runs 14 residues. TCRdb keeps only in-frame clones here, not all; method: immunoSEQ multiplex PCR. The table has tens of thousands of clones, 85% to 95% seen once. The sequencing used peripheral blood, collected in the first trimester of pregnancy. This receptor was taken from a female donor with multiple sclerosis, enrolled in a pregnancy study. This sequence joins TRBV18 and TRBJ1-3; D not resolved. CDR3 sequence reads: CASSPRGIGNTIYF. CDR3 bases: TGTGCCAGCTCACCACGAGGGATTGGAAACACCATATATTTT.